This T cell receptor (beta chain) came from a study of cytomegalovirus exposure and HLA in healthy donors. Study results and limitations: Across HLA loci, a later analysis found differing TCR association rates, with DRB1 most and HLA-C fewest. Evidence from a later analysis indicated that most CMV-associated TCR beta chains looked HLA-restricted. In a later analysis, TCR beta V- and J-gene trimming showed a link to a missense DCLRE1C variant. In a later analysis, donors in an Asian-associated ancestry cluster reportedly had fewer N-insertions in productive TCRs than the cohort mean.

Primers: 60 Vbeta forward and 13 Jbeta reverse. The method was immunoSEQ multiplex PCR; TCRdb's version includes in-frame clones alone and lacks a portion of them. The sample holds about 190,000 clones, roughly 86% seen once. Notes on this clone: Its antigen is undetermined.

The germline CDR1 and CDR2 sequences are LNHDA and SQIVND (reference sequence). V was pared by 5 bases and J by 4 bases, with 5 bases of the junction left unmatched. The CDR3 sequence is 14 residues long. The rearrangement uses TRBV19 and TRBJ2-3, with 8 bases that match TRBD2. Sequencing used PBMCs. The TCR originated in a man in his forties or fifties in good health and CMV-seropositive. The CDR3 DNA follows: TGTGCCAGTAGTCCAGGACTAGCCCCAGATACGCAGTATTTT. Amino acids: CASSPGLAPDTQYF.